Shown below are 13 T cell receptor beta chains from a single sample sequenced in a study of hypomethylating agent response in myelodysplastic syndrome. Produced via immunoSEQ multiplex PCR; TCRdb's table is partial and in-frame only. Of about 5,000 clones listed, around 83% were seen once; the top ten hold roughly 19%. Sequences were derived from bone marrow, sampled before or after starting hypomethylating agent treatment for myelodysplastic syndrome (not recorded which). The receptors shown here come from a human donor with myelodysplastic syndrome.

The chain joins TRBV15 to TRBJ2-1; D remains unclear. The CDR3 has 16 residues. Per germline, CDR1 LNHNV and CDR2 YYDKDF (reference sequence). Trimming shortened V by 3 bases and J by 7 bases, and 19 bases separated the two germline ends. CDR3 amino acids: CATSRDLDTHFNEQFF. In DNA form, the CDR3 reads TGTGCCACCAGCAGGGATCTTGACACCCACTTTAATGAGCAGTTCTTC.

The genes are TRBV7-9 and TRBJ1-1, with 7 bases fitting TRBD1. CDR3 size: 18 residues. In germline, CDR1 is SEHNR, CDR2 FQNEAQ (reference sequence). Germline trimming cut 4 bases from V and 2 bases from J; bases unmatched to any gene: 16. The CDR3 nucleotides read TGTGCCAGCAGCTCAGATCAAGGGGGCAAGGGGTTTAACACTGAAGCTTTCTTT. Protein sequence: CASSSDQGGKGFNTEAFF.

Of note for this clone: The sample has other DNA sequences that encode this CDR3 too. This rearrangement joins TRBV25-1 to TRBJ2-7; D tentatively fits TRBD1 or TRBD2 (5 bases each). CDR1 and CDR2 (germline): MGHDK, SYGVNS. CDR3 size: 14 residues. Trimming cost V 7 bases and J 3 bases, with 16 bases left between them. CDR3 bases: TGTGCCAGCAACGATCTAGGGGCGGGCTACGAGCAGTACTTC. It translates to CASNDLGAGYEQYF.

CDR3 in amino acids: CASTSSGTTVSYNEQFF. The CDR3 nucleotides are TGTGCCAGCACCTCCTCCGGGACGACCGTCTCCTACAATGAGCAGTTCTTC. The chain has TRBV28 and TRBJ2-1; D could derive from TRBD1 or TRBD2 (5 bases each). The CDR3 runs 17 residues. Trimming left V 7 bases short and J 0 bases short, with 19 bases between. Germline assignment: CDR1 MDHEN and CDR2 SYDVKM.

In its sample, this clone was seen a few times. An end of the junction differs from the germline gene, which may be a read error. This chain connects TRBV2 to TRBJ2-7; TRBD2 might be the D (6 bases). The germline V gene has CDR1 SNHLY and CDR2 FYNNEI. The CDR3 extends over 11 amino acids. CDR3 sequence reads: CASSDGTKGGF. The DNA for the CDR3 is TGTGCCAGCAGTGACGGAACTAAGGGAGGATTC.

The genes are TRBV19 and TRBJ1-5; no firm D call. Germline V gene lookup returns CDR1 LNHDA and CDR2 SQIVND (reference sequence). The CDR3 is 14 residues long. The V end was cut by 1 base, the J end by 7 bases, with 11 bases between. As DNA, the CDR3 is TGTGCCAGTAGTATAGGCAAGGGTGGGCAGCCCCAGCATTTT. Translating it yields CASSIGKGGQPQHF.

This clone showed up just once. The V gene is TRBV14, the J gene TRBJ2-3, with TRBD2 matching over 14 bases. The trim removed 4 bases at V and 6 bases at J, leaving 6 bases unmatched. CDR1 SGHDN and CDR2 FVKESK come from the germline V gene. The CDR3 has 16 residues. CDR3 nucleotides: TGTGCCAGCAGCCCAGGACTAGCGGGAGGTCTTGATACGCAGTATTTT. Its translation is CASSPGLAGGLDTQYF.

V gene TRBV7-2 combines with J gene TRBJ1-2; weak D call: TRBD1 (6 bases). V lost 6 bases, J lost 1 base, and 27 bases lay in between. There are 19 residues in the CDR3. Germline-derived CDR1 and CDR2 are SGHTA and FQGNSA. Here the CDR3 reads CASSFLKDRHNPFNYGYTF. The CDR3 nucleotides read TGTGCCAGCAGTTTCCTCAAAGACAGGCATAATCCTTTTAACTATGGCTACACCTTC.

This chain connects TRBV6-6 to TRBJ2-3; D gene ambiguous. CDR3 size: 12 residues. The germline V gene has CDR1 MNHNY and CDR2 SVGAGI (reference sequence). The V and J ends lost 6 bases and 4 bases respectively, with 8 bases between them. The CDR3 loop is CASRLAADTQYF. The DNA of the CDR3 is TGTGCCAGCAGATTAGCAGCAGATACGCAGTATTTT.

This chain joins TRBV4-3 and TRBJ2-6; no firm D call. Trimming took 5 bases from V and 5 from J, leaving 22 bases between them. CDR1 is LGHNA, CDR2 YSLEER, per germline. The CDR3 runs 18 residues. The CDR3: CASSDTEGSQSRANVLTF. The CDR3 DNA is TGCGCCAGCAGCGATACGGAAGGGTCACAAAGTCGGGCCAACGTCCTGACTTTC.

The J gene is TRBJ1-1, the V gene TRBV9, with D possibly matching TRBD1 (5 bases). V lost 2 bases to trimming and J lost 3 bases, with 14 bases between them. There are 15 residues in the CDR3. In germline, CDR1 is SGDLS, CDR2 YYNGEE. The CDR3 protein is CASSVGPRPDTEAFF. The DNA for the CDR3 is TGTGCCAGCAGCGTGGGGCCCCGACCGGACACTGAAGCTTTCTTT.

This chain uses TRBV4-1 with TRBJ1-4, with D hard to call. Germline CDR1 and CDR2: MGHRA and YSYEKL. V was trimmed by 0 bases and J by 9 bases, leaving 8 bases between them. The length of the CDR3 is 13 residues. The CDR3 loop is CASSQDLVQKLFF. The CDR3 DNA sequence: TGCGCCAGCAGCCAAGATCTGGTCCAAAAACTGTTTTTT.

The J gene is TRBJ2-1, the V gene TRBV29-1; 11 nucleotides align to TRBD2. After removal of 3 bases from V and 3 bases from J, the junction contained 7 bases not matched to a gene. CDR3 length: 16 residues. Germline-derived CDR1 and CDR2 are SQVTM and ANQGSEA. The CDR3 DNA sequence: TGCAGCGTTGACGGGACTAGCGGACAGGGCTACAATGAGCAGTTCTTC. It is translated as CSVDGTSGQGYNEQFF.